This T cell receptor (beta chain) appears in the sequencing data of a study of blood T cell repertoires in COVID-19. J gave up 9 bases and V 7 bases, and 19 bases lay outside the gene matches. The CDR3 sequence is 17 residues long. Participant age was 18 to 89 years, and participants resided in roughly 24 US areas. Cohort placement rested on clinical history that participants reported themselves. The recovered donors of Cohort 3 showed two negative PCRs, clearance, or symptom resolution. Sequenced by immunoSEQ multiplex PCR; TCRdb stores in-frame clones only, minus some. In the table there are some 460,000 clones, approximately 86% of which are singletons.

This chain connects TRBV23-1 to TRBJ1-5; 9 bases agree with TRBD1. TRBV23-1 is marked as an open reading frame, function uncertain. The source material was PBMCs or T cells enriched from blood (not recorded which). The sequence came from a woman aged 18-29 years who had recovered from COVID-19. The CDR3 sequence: CASTKVPGQGDLGPQHF. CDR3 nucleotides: TGCGCCAGCACCAAAGTTCCGGGACAGGGAGACTTGGGGCCCCAGCATTTT.